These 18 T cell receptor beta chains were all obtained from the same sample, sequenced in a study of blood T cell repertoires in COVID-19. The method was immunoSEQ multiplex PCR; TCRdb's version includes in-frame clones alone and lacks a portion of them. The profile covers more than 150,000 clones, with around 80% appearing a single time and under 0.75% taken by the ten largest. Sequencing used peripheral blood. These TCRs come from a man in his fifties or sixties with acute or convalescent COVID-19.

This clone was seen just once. The CDR3 loop reads CATSDPTGTGGYNEQFF. In nucleotides, the CDR3 is TGTGCCACCAGTGATCCAACCGGGACAGGGGGGTACAATGAGCAGTTCTTC. V is TRBV24-1 and J is TRBJ2-1; 11 bases line up with TRBD1. The junction had 7 bases not matched to a gene; V was cut back by 3 bases and J by 4 bases. Germline CDR1 and CDR2: KGHDR and SFDVKD. CDR3 length equals 17 residues.

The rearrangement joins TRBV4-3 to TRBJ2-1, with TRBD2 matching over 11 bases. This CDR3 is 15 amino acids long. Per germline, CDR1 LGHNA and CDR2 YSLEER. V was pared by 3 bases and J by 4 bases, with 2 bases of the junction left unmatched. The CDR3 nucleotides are TGCGCCAGCAGCCACCGACTAGCGGGGTACAATGAGCAGTTCTTC. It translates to CASSHRLAGYNEQFF.

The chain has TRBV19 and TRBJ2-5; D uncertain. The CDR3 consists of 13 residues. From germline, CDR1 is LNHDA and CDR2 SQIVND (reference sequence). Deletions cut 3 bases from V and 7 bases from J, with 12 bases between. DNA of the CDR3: TGTGCCAGTAGTATGGGCCAGGCAGGGACCCAGTACTTC. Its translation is CASSMGQAGTQYF.

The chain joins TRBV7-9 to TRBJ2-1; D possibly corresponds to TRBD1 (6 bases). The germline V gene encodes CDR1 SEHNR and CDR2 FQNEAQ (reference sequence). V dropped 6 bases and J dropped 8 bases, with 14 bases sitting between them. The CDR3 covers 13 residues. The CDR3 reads CASRLSGGDEQFF. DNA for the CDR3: TGTGCCAGCAGGTTAAGTGGGGGCGATGAGCAGTTCTTC.

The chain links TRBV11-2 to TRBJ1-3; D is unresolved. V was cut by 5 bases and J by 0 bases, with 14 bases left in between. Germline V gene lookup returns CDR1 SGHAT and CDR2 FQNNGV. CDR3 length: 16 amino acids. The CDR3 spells CASSDAVFYSGNTIYF. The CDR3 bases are TGTGCCAGCAGCGACGCGGTTTTCTACTCTGGAAACACCATATATTTT.

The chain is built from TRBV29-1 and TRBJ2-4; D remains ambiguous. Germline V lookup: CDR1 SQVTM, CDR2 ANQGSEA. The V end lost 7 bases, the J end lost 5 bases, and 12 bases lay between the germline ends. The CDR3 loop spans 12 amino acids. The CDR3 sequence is CSASGAQNIQYF. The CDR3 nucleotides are TGCAGCGCGTCGGGTGCCCAAAACATTCAGTACTTC.

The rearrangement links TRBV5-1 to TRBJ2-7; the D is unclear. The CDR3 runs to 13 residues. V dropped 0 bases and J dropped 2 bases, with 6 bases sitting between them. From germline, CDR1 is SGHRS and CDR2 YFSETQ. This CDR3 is CASSLDSPYEQYF. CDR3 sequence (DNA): TGCGCCAGCAGCTTGGATAGCCCCTACGAGCAGTACTTC.

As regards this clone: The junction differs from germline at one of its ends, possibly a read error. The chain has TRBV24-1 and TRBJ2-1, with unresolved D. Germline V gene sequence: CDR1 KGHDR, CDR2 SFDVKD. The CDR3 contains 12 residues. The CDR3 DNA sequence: TGTGCCACCAGTGACCCAGACAATGAGCAGCTCTTC. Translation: CATSDPDNEQLF.

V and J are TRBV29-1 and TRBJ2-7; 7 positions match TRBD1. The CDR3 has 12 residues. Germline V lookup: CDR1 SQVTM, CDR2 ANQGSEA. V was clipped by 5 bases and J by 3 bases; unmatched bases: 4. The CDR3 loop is CSVRGQIYEQYF. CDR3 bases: TGCAGCGTTAGGGGGCAAATCTACGAGCAGTACTTC.

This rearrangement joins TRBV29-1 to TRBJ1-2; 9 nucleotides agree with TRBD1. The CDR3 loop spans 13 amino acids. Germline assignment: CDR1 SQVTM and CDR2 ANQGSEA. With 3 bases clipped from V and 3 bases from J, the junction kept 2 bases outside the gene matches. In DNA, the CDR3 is TGCAGCGTTGAGGGGACAGGGTACTATGGCTACACCTTC. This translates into CSVEGTGYYGYTF.

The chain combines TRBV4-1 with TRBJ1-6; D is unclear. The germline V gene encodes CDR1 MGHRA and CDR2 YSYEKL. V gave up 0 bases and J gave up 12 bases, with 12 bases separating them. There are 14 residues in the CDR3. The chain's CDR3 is CASSQDGRRIPLHF. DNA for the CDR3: TGCGCCAGCAGCCAAGATGGAAGGAGAATACCCCTCCACTTT.

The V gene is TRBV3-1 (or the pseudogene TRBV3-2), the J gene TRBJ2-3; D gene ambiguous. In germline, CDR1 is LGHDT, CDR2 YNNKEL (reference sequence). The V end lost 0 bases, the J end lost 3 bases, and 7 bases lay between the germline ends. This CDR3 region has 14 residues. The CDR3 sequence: CASSQEARTDTQYF. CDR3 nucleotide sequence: TGTGCCAGCAGCCAAGAGGCTAGGACAGATACGCAGTATTTT.

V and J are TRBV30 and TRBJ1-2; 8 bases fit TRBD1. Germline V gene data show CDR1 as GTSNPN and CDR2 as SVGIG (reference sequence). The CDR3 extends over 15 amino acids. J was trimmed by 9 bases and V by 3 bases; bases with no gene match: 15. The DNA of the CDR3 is TGTGCCTGGAGCCTTACCGGACAGGGTCTTTCTTGCTACACCTTC. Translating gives CAWSLTGQGLSCYTF.

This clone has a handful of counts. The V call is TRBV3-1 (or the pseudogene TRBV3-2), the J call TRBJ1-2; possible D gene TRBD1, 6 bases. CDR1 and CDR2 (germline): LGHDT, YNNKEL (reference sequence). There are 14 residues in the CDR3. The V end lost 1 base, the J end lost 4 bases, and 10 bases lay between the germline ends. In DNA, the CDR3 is TGTGCCAGCAGCCAAGCCTGGGACACCTATGGCTACACCTTC. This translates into CASSQAWDTYGYTF.

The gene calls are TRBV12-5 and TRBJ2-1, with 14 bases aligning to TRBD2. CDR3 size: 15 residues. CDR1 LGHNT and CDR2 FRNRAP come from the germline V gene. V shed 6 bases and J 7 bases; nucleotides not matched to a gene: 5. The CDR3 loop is CASGRLAGGENEQFF. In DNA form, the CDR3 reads TGTGCTAGTGGCCGACTAGCGGGAGGGGAGAATGAGCAGTTCTTC.

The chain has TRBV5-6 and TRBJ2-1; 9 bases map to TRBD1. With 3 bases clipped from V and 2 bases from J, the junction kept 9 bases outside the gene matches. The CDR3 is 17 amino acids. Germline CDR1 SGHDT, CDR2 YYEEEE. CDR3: CASSSPPGQGAYNEQFF. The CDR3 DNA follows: TGTGCCAGCAGCTCACCCCCGGGACAGGGAGCCTACAATGAGCAGTTCTTC.

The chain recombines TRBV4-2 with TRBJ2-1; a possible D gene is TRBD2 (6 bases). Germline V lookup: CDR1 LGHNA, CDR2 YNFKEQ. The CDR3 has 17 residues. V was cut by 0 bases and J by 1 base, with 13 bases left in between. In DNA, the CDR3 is TGTGCCAGCAGCCAAGATTGGGCGGGGCCTTCCTACAATGAGCAGTTCTTC. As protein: CASSQDWAGPSYNEQFF.

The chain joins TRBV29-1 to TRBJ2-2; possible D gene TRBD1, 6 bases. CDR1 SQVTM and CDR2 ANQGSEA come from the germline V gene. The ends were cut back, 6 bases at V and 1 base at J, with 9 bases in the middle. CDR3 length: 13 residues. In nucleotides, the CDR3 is TGCAGCGTGAAGGGACAGAACACCGGGGAGCTGTTTTTT. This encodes CSVKGQNTGELFF.